Presented here are 10 T cell receptor beta chains from one specimen sequenced in a study of CD8+CD57+ T cells in acquired aplastic anemia. It was patients with CD8+CD57+ cell expansion by flow cytometry who were chosen for sequencing. Both TCR beta VDJ combination and CDR3 sequence profiling were carried out. Genomic DNA was the template for this profiling. A single record per CDR3 protein comes from TCRdb applying MiXCR to the reads. This table has around 430,000 distinct CDR3 sequences, around a third appearing once. The sample taken for sequencing was sorted CD4+, CD8+, or CD8+CD57+ T cells (not recorded which) from PBMCs. These receptors came from a human donor with aplastic anemia.

On this clonotype: A much bigger clone sits one base away, suggesting this may be a read error. This chain links TRBV20-1 with TRBJ2-7; 11 nucleotides line up with TRBD2. This CDR3 is 15 amino acids long. CDR1 and CDR2 (germline): DFQATT, SNEGSKA (reference sequence). The CDR3 region has the DNA TGCAGTGCTCAAACCGGGACTAGCGGTATCTACGAGCAGTGCTTC. Translating gives CSAQTGTSGIYEQCF.

This clonotype appeared many times. The J gene is TRBJ2-7, the V gene TRBV18; 11 bases are shared with TRBD1. Germline V gene data show CDR1 as KGHSH and CDR2 as LQKENI. The length of the CDR3 is 17 residues. J gave up 4 bases and V 4 bases, and 12 bases lay outside the gene matches. The CDR3 here is CASSHALPGQGVYEQYF. The CDR3 nucleotides are TGTGCCAGCTCACACGCCCTACCGGGACAGGGGGTTTACGAGCAGTACTTC.

This chain links TRBV5-6 with TRBJ1-1, with D perhaps TRBD1 (6 bases). Per germline, CDR1 SGHDT and CDR2 YYEEEE. This CDR3 spans 12 amino acids. V lost 2 bases and J lost 7, with 9 bases in between. Written as DNA, the CDR3 is TGTGCCAGCAGCTTAGGGGGGGATGAAGCTTTCTTT. Translating gives CASSLGGDEAFF. Variable domain in full (rest from reference TRBV5-6 and TRBJ1-1): DAGVTQSPTHLIKTRGQQVTLRCSPKSGHDTVSWYQQALGQGPQFIFQYYEEEERQRGNFPDRFSGHQFPNYSSELNVNALLLGDSALYLCASSLGGDEAFFGQGTRLTVV.

Points on this clonotype: This may arise from a read error, as a much more abundant clone is one base away. This chain links TRBV2 with TRBJ1-1, with D tentatively TRBD1 (6 bases). This CDR3 spans 13 amino acids. The V gene's germline CDR1 is SNHLY and CDR2 FYNNEI. Here the CDR3 reads CASSEQGNSEAFF. The CDR3, as DNA: TGTGCCAGCAGTGAACAGGGGAACTCTGAAGCTTTCTTT.

V gene TRBV5-1 combines with J gene TRBJ2-7; D tentatively reads TRBD1 or TRBD2 (5 bases each). CDR1 SGHRS and CDR2 YFSETQ come from the germline V gene. V was pared by 8 bases and J by 3 bases, with 12 bases between. This CDR3 region has 12 residues. CDR3: CASERGFYEQYF. Here the CDR3 DNA reads TGCGCCAGTGAGAGGGGATTCTACGAGCAGTACTTC.

A note on this clonotype: A read error may produce the germline difference seen at one junction end. This chain joins TRBV10-3 and TRBJ1-3, with D perhaps matching TRBD1 (6 bases). The CDR3 runs to 15 residues. Germline V gene sequence: CDR1 ENHRY, CDR2 SYGVKD. DNA for the CDR3: TGTGCCAGCAGTAGACAGGTGGATCCTGGAAACACCATATATTTT. This codes for CASSRQVDPGNTIYF.

This clonotype was observed at least ten times. The gene calls are TRBV19 and TRBJ1-2; D gene uncertain. With 0 bases removed from V and 6 bases from J, the gap between germline ends came to 17 bases. Germline assignment: CDR1 LNHDA and CDR2 SQIVND (reference sequence). The CDR3 has 16 amino acids. CDR3 in amino acids: CASSIDHASGRNGYTF. CDR3 DNA sequence: TGTGCCAGTAGTATAGATCACGCGTCGGGAAGGAATGGCTACACCTTC.

This clonotype was detected ten times or more. The rearrangement joins TRBV20-1 to TRBJ1-4; D gene unclear. The germline V and J ends were trimmed by 6 bases and 8 bases, with 7 bases remaining between them. Germline V gene sequence: CDR1 DFQATT, CDR2 SNEGSKA (reference sequence). This CDR3 spans 10 amino acids. CDR3 residues: CSAPGEKLFF. Written as DNA, the CDR3 is TGCAGTGCGCCGGGAGAAAAACTGTTTTTT.

The V and J genes are TRBV27 and TRBJ1-5; maybe TRBD1 (5 bases). The V gene lost 6 bases and the J gene lost 6 bases, with 21 bases spanning the gap. CDR3 length: 16 residues. Germline lookup yields CDR1 MNHEY and CDR2 SMNVEV (reference sequence). CDR3 DNA sequence: TGTGCCAGCAGCTCGCGGGTCGTCGGGAGGGGTCAGCCCCAGCATTTT. Its translation is CASSSRVVGRGQPQHF.

The chain combines TRBV2 with TRBJ2-3, with TRBD2 matching 7 bases. Germline CDR1 SNHLY, CDR2 FYNNEI. V was pared by 8 bases and J by 5 bases, with 10 bases of the junction left unmatched. The CDR3 extends over 14 amino acids. CDR3 in DNA: TGTGCCAGCCCGGGCCTAGCGGCAGGAGATACGCAGTATTTT. It translates to CASPGLAAGDTQYF.